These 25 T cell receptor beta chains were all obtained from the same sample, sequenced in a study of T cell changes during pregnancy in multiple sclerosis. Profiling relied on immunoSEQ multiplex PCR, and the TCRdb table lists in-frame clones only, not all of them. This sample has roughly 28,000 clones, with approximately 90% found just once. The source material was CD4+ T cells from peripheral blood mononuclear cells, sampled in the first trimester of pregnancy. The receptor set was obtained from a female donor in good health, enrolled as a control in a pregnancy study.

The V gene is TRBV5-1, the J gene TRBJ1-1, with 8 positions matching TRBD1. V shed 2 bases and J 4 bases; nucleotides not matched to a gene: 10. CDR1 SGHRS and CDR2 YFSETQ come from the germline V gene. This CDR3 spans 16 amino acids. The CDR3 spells CASSFGRQGSSTEAFF. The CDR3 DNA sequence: TGCGCCAGCAGCTTCGGACGACAGGGGTCGAGCACTGAAGCTTTCTTT.

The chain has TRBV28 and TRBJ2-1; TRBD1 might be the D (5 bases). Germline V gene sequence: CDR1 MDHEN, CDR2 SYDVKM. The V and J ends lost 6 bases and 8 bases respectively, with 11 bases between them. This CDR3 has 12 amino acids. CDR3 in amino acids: CASSSRAHEQFF. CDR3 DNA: TGTGCCAGCAGCAGCAGGGCCCATGAGCAGTTCTTC.

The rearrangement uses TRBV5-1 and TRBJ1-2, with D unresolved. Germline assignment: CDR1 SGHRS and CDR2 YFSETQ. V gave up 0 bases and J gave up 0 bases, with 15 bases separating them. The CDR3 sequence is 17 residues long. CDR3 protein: CASSLVLDTESNYGYTF. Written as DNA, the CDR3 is TGCGCCAGCAGCTTGGTACTTGACACCGAATCTAACTATGGCTACACCTTC.

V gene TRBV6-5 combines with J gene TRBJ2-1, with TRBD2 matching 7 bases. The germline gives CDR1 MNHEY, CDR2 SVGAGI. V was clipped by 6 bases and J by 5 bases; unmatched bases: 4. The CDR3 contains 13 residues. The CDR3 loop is CASRNSGDNEQFF. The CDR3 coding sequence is TGTGCCAGCAGAAACAGCGGGGACAATGAGCAGTTCTTC.

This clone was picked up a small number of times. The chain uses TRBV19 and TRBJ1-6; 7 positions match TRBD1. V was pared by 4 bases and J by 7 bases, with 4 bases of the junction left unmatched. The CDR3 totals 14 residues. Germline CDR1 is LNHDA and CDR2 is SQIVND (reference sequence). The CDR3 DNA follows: TGTGCCAGTAGTACAGGGACAGCCAATTCACCCCTCCACTTT. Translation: CASSTGTANSPLHF.

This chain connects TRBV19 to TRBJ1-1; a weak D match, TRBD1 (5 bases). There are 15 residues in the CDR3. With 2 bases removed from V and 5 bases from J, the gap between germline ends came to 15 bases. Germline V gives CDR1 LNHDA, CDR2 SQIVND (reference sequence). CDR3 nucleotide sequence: TGTGCCAGTAGTATACTCGGGACTCGGGGGACTGAAGCTTTCTTT. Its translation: CASSILGTRGTEAFF.

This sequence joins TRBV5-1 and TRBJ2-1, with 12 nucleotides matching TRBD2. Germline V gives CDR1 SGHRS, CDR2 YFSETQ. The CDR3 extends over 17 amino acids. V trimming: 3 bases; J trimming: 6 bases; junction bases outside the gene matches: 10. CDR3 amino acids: CASSSTPGLAGSNEQFF. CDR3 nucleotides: TGCGCCAGCAGCTCGACCCCAGGACTAGCGGGGAGCAATGAGCAGTTCTTC.

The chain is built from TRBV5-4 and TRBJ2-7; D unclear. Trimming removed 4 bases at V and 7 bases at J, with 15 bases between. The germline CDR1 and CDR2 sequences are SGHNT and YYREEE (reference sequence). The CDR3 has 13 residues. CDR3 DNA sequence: TGTGCCAGCAGCCTGGACCCCCCGGAGGAGCAGTACTTC. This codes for CASSLDPPEEQYF.

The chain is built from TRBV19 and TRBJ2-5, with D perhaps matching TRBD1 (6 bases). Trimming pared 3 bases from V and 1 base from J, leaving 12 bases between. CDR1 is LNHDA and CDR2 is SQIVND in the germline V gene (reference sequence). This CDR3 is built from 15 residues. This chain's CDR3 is CASSINSGAQETQYF. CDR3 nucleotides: TGTGCCAGTAGTATTAACTCAGGGGCCCAAGAGACCCAGTACTTC.

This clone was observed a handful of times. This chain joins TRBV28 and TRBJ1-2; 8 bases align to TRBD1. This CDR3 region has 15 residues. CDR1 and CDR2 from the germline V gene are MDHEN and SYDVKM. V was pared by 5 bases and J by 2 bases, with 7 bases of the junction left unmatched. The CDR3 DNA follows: TGTGCCAGCAGTCGACCCAGGACAGGGAACTATGGCTACACCTTC. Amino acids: CASSRPRTGNYGYTF.

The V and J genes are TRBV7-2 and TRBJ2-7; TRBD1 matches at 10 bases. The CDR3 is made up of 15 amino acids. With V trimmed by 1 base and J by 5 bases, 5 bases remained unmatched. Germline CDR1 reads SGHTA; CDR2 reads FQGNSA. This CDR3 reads CASSLGQGAFDEQYF. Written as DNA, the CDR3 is TGTGCCAGCAGCTTAGGACAGGGGGCTTTCGACGAGCAGTACTTC.

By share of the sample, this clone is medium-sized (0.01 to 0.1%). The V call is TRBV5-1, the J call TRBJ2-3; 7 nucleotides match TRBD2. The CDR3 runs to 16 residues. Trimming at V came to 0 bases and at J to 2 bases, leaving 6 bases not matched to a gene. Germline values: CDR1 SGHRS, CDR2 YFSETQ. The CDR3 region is CASSLGGGSPTDTQYF. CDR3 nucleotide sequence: TGCGCCAGCAGCTTGGGAGGCGGGAGCCCCACAGATACGCAGTATTTT.

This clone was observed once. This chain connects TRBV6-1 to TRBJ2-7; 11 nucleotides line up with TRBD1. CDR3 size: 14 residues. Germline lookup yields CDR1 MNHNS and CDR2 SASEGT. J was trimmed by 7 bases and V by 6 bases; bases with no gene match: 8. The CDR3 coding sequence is TGTGCCAGCAGCGCCGGACAGGGGGCGCGGGAGCAGTACTTC. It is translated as CASSAGQGAREQYF.

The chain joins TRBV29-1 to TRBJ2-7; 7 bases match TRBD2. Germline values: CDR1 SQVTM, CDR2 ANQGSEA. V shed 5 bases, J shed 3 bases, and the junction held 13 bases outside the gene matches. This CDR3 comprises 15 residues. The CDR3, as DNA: TGCAGCGTTAGGATAGCGGGCGGAACACACTACGAGCAGTACTTC. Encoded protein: CSVRIAGGTHYEQYF.

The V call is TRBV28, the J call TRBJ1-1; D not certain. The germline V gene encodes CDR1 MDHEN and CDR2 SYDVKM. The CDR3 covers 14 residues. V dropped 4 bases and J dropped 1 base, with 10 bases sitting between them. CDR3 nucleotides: TGTGCCAGCAGTTCCCTTTGGGCGAACACTGAAGCTTTCTTT. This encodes CASSSLWANTEAFF.

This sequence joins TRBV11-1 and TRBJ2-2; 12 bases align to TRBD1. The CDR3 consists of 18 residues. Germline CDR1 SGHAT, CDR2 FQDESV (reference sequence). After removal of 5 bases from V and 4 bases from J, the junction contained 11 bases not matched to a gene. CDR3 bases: TGTGCCAGCAGCCGCAGACTCCCGGGACAGGGGGCCACCGGGGAGCTGTTTTTT. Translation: CASSRRLPGQGATGELFF.

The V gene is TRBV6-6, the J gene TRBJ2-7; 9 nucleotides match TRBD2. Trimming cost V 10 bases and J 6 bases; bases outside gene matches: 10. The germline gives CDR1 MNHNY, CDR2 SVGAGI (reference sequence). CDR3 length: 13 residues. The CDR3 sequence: CATQPGLAVEQYF. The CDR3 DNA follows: TGTGCCACCCAACCGGGACTAGCCGTCGAGCAGTACTTC.

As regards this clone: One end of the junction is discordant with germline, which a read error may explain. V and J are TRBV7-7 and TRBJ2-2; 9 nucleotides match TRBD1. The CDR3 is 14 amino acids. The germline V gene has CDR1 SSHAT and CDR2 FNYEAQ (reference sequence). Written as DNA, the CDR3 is TGTGCTAGCAGCTTGACAGGGGGTACCGGGGAGCTGTTTTTT. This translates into CASSLTGGTGELFF.

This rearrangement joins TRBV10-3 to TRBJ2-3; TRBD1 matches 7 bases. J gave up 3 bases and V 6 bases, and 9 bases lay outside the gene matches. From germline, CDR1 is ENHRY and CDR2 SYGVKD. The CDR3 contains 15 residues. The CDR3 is CAIRTQTGTTDTQYF. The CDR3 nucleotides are TGTGCCATCAGAACCCAGACAGGGACGACAGATACGCAGTATTTT.

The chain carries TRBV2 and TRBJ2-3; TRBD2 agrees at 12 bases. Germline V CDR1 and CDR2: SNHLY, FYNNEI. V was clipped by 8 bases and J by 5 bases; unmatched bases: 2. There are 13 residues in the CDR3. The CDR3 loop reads CASLTSGGDTQYF. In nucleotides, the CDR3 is TGTGCCAGCTTGACTAGCGGGGGAGATACGCAGTATTTT.

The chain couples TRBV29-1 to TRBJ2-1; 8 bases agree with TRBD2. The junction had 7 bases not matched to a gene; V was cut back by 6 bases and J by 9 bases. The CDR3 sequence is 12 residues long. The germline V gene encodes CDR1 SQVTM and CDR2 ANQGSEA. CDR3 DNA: TGCAGCGTCGACGGGGGGGCCGGTGAGCAGTTCTTC. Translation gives CSVDGGAGEQFF.

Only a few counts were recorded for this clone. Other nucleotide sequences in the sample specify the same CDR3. This CDR3 is CASSNLAGGGETQYF. CDR3 nucleotide sequence: TGTGCCAGCAGCAATCTAGCGGGGGGGGGTGAGACCCAGTACTTC. The chain recombines TRBV6-6 with TRBJ2-5; the match to TRBD2 covers 12 bases. The germline V gene encodes CDR1 MNHNY and CDR2 SVGAGI (reference sequence). J lost 5 bases, V lost 6 bases, and 7 bases had no gene match. The CDR3 contains 15 residues.

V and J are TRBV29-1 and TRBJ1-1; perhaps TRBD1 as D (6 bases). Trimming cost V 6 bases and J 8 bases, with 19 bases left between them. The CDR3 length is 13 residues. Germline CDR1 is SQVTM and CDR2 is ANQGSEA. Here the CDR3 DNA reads TGCAGCGTCGCACAGGGTCCACTAGGGGAAGCTTTCTTT. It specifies CSVAQGPLGEAFF.

CDR3 in DNA: TGCAGCGTTGAAGATGTCAGCTCTGGAAACACCATATATTTT. It encodes CSVEDVSSGNTIYF. The V and J genes are TRBV29-1 and TRBJ1-3, with no clear D. This CDR3 comprises 14 residues. The V end lost 0 bases, the J end lost 0 bases, and 6 bases lay between the germline ends. CDR1 SQVTM and CDR2 ANQGSEA come from the germline V gene.

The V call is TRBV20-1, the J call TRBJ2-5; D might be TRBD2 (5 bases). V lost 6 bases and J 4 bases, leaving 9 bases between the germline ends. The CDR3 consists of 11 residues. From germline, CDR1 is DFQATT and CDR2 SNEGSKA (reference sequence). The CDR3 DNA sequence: TGCAGTGCCCCCGCGGGAGAGACCCAGTACTTC. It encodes CSAPAGETQYF.